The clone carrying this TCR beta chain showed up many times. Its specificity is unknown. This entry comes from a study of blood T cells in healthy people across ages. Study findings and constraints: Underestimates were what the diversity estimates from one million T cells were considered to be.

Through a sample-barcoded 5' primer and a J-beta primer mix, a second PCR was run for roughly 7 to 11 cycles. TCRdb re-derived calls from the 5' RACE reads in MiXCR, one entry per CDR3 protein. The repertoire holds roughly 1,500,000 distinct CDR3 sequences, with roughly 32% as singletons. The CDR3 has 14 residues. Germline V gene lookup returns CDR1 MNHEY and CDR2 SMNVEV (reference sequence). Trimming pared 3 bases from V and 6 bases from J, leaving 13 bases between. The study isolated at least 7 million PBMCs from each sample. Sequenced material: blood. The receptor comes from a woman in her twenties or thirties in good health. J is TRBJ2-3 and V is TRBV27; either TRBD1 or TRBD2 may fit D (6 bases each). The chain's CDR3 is CASSFGGAGDTQYF. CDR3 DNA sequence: TGTGCCAGCAGTTTTGGGGGCGCGGGGGATACGCAGTATTTT.